These 21 T cell receptor beta chains were sequenced from one sample in a study of T cells after yellow fever vaccination. TCRdb reanalysed the 5' RACE reads using MiXCR and keeps one entry per CDR3 protein. The sample carries 600,000 to 750,000 distinct CDR3 sequences, 10% to 15% recorded once. The sequences come from PBMCs, collected on the day of the yellow fever booster vaccination. The receptors were sampled from a man under 40 who received the YFV17D yellow fever vaccine.

The chain combines TRBV28 with TRBJ1-5; D is unresolved. V was shortened by 2 bases and J by 0 bases, with 5 bases between the two germline ends. In germline, CDR1 is MDHEN, CDR2 SYDVKM. This CDR3 is built from 14 residues. The CDR3 DNA is TGTGCCAGCAGTTTAGCCCATAGCAATCAGCCCCAGCATTTT. Translation gives CASSLAHSNQPQHF.

The table lists this clonotype with a few counts. The chain carries TRBV25-1 and TRBJ1-1; 12 bases map to TRBD1. The CDR3 is made up of 15 amino acids. Trimming cost V 6 bases and J 4 bases; bases outside gene matches: 6. CDR1 MGHDK and CDR2 SYGVNS come from the germline V gene. CDR3 DNA: TGTGCCAGCAGGGGGACAGGGGGCTTAGGCACTGAAGCTTTCTTT. Its protein product is CASRGTGGLGTEAFF.

This clonotype has a handful of counts. The chain uses TRBV9 and TRBJ2-1, with a tentative D call TRBD2 (5 bases). Trimming took 2 bases from V and 8 from J, leaving 11 bases between them. CDR1 and CDR2 from the germline V gene are SGDLS and YYNGEE. The CDR3 runs 13 residues. The CDR3 here is CASSVTSLHEQFF. In nucleotides, the CDR3 is TGTGCCAGCAGCGTTACTAGTCTGCATGAGCAGTTCTTC. Looking up the rest from reference TRBV9 and TRBJ2-1 gives the full variable domain: DSGVTQTPKHLITATGQRVTLRCSPRSGDLSVYWYQQSLDQGLQFLIQYYNGEERAKGNILERFSAQQFPDLHSELNLSSLELGDSALYFCASSVTSLHEQFFGPGTRLTVL.

This clonotype has only a few counts. V gene TRBV19 combines with J gene TRBJ2-3; 9 bases match TRBD2. The V gene's germline CDR1 is LNHDA and CDR2 SQIVND (reference sequence). The CDR3 has 15 residues. V was pared by 10 bases and J by 2 bases, with 10 bases of the junction left unmatched. In nucleotides, the CDR3 is TGTGCCACCCGAATCACTAGCGGGTACACAGATACGCAGTATTTT. Amino acids: CATRITSGYTDTQYF.

This clonotype was found many times. The rearrangement uses TRBV29-1 and TRBJ2-1, with TRBD1 matching 8 bases. From germline, CDR1 is SQVTM and CDR2 ANQGSEA. V lost 7 bases to trimming and J lost 3 bases; unmatched junction nucleotides: 2. The CDR3 is 12 amino acids. Written as DNA, the CDR3 is TGCAGCGCCGGGACAGGCTACAATGAGCAGTTCTTC. Translation: CSAGTGYNEQFF.

This clonotype appeared a few times. This chain links TRBV29-1 with TRBJ2-5; weak D call: TRBD2 (5 bases). This CDR3 spans 12 amino acids. Trimming shortened V by 3 bases and J by 5 bases, and 10 bases separated the two germline ends. Germline values: CDR1 SQVTM, CDR2 ANQGSEA. CDR3 in DNA: TGCAGCGTTGATCGAGGGAGCGAGACCCAGTACTTC. Residues: CSVDRGSETQYF. Full variable domain (remainder filled in from reference TRBV29-1 and TRBJ2-5): SAVISQKPSRDICQRGTSLTIQCQVDSQVTMMFWYRQQPGQSLTLIATANQGSEATYESGFVIDKFPISRPNLTFSTLTVSNMSPEDSSIYLCSVDRGSETQYFGPGTRLLVL.

The genes are TRBV7-9 and TRBJ2-5, with 12 bases lining up with TRBD2. This CDR3 comprises 16 residues. The germline V gene encodes CDR1 SEHNR and CDR2 FQNEAQ (reference sequence). With V trimmed by 5 bases and J by 4 bases, 8 bases remained unmatched. CDR3: CASSDLTSGRGETQYF. CDR3 bases: TGTGCCAGCAGCGATCTGACTAGCGGGAGAGGAGAGACCCAGTACTTC.

This clonotype has a handful of counts. The V and J genes are TRBV5-6 and TRBJ2-7; D tentatively reads TRBD1 or TRBD2 (5 bases each). Germline CDR1 is SGHDT and CDR2 is YYEEEE. The CDR3 covers 14 residues. Deletions cut 4 bases from V and 0 bases from J, with 11 bases between. The CDR3: CASSRDGFSYEQYF. The CDR3 DNA follows: TGTGCCAGCAGCCGGGACGGATTCTCCTACGAGCAGTACTTC.

There are a few counts of this clonotype. This chain connects TRBV20-1 to TRBJ2-5; 9 nucleotides align to TRBD2. CDR1 is DFQATT and CDR2 is SNEGSKA in the germline V gene (reference sequence). CDR3 size: 14 residues. The J segment lost 4 bases and the V segment lost 3 bases, leaving 6 bases of the junction unmatched. CDR3 loop: CSARRVAGAETQYF. The CDR3 DNA reads TGCAGTGCTAGGCGGGTAGCGGGAGCAGAGACCCAGTACTTC.

The chain uses TRBV11-2 and TRBJ2-3; 8 nucleotides match TRBD2. Losses at the gene ends were 10 bases for V and 5 bases for J; bases not matched to a gene: 17. The CDR3 is 16 residues long. Germline V gives CDR1 SGHAT, CDR2 FQNNGV. The CDR3 DNA reads as TGTGCCATCCCGATCGCCCCAGCGGGAGCTCTAGATACGCAGTATTTT. Amino acid sequence: CAIPIAPAGALDTQYF.

This clonotype was seen a handful of times. The V and J genes are TRBV20-1 and TRBJ2-7; D is possibly TRBD1 or TRBD2 (5 bases each). The CDR3 sequence is 14 residues long. Deletions cut 3 bases from V and 5 bases from J, with 17 bases between. The germline V gene has CDR1 DFQATT and CDR2 SNEGSKA (reference sequence). CDR3 DNA sequence: TGCAGTGCTAGCGGGACGAATATGGGGAACGAGCAGTACTTC. Its translation: CSASGTNMGNEQYF.

The chain uses TRBV20-1 and TRBJ2-1; D gene unclear. The V gene's germline CDR1 is DFQATT and CDR2 SNEGSKA (reference sequence). This CDR3 has 15 residues. V was cut by 0 bases and J by 5 bases, with 14 bases left in between. The CDR3 loop reads CSARDPRVSHNEQFF. The CDR3 coding sequence is TGCAGTGCTAGAGATCCCCGCGTATCTCACAATGAGCAGTTCTTC.

This clonotype was observed a handful of times. CDR3 coding DNA: TGTGCCAGCAGTTACTCCCCTAGGGGGGGAGGCTACACCTTC. Translating it yields CASSYSPRGGGYTF. V and J are TRBV6-5 and TRBJ1-2, with a possible D match to TRBD1 (6 bases). CDR1 and CDR2 from the germline V gene are MNHEY and SVGAGI. The germline V and J ends were trimmed by 0 bases and 8 bases, with 13 bases remaining between them. The CDR3 is 14 residues long.

This clonotype was seen repeatedly, ten times or more. This chain uses TRBV5-6 with TRBJ2-7; D ambiguous. Trimming removed 5 bases from V and 4 bases from J, with 13 bases in between. Germline values: CDR1 SGHDT, CDR2 YYEEEE. This CDR3 is built from 13 residues. The CDR3 sequence: CASSRYQLYEQYF. The CDR3 nucleotides are TGTGCCAGCAGTAGGTATCAGCTATACGAGCAGTACTTC.

This clonotype appeared a few times. The DNA of the CDR3 is TGTGCCTGGAGTGTACTACGTATTTTCACAGATACGCAGTATTTT. It encodes CAWSVLRIFTDTQYF. The chain joins TRBV30 to TRBJ2-3; D gene unclear. The CDR3 contains 15 residues. V lost 0 bases and J lost 2, with 12 bases in between. Germline V lookup: CDR1 GTSNPN, CDR2 SVGIG (reference sequence).

The rearrangement uses TRBV7-9 and TRBJ2-3; 8 bases map to TRBD2. V lost 5 bases to trimming and J lost 6 bases; unmatched junction nucleotides: 7. The CDR3 covers 14 residues. CDR1 is SEHNR, CDR2 FQNEAQ, per germline (reference sequence). CDR3 in DNA: TGTGCCAGCAGCGCCGGACTAGCAGGGGATACGCAGTATTTT. This sequence encodes CASSAGLAGDTQYF.

The chain employs TRBV7-9 and TRBJ2-1; no firm D call. The length of the CDR3 is 15 residues. The germline V gene has CDR1 SEHNR and CDR2 FQNEAQ (reference sequence). Trimming pared 5 bases from V and 0 bases from J, leaving 11 bases between. The CDR3 bases are TGTGCCAGCAGCCGCGACTTTCACTCCTACAATGAGCAGTTCTTC. Protein: CASSRDFHSYNEQFF.

A few counts support this clonotype. V and J are TRBV11-2 and TRBJ2-1; tentatively, D is TRBD1 (7 bases). Germline V gene lookup returns CDR1 SGHAT and CDR2 FQNNGV. This CDR3 has 16 amino acids. With 5 bases removed from V and 0 bases from J, the gap between germline ends came to 14 bases. In nucleotides, the CDR3 is TGTGCCAGCAGCGCAGGGGGGTTGCCCTCCTACAATGAGCAGTTCTTC. Translation gives CASSAGGLPSYNEQFF.

J is TRBJ2-2 and V is TRBV10-3; 14 bases agree with TRBD2. After removal of 11 bases from V and 7 bases from J, the junction contained 6 bases not matched to a gene. The CDR3 length is 14 residues. CDR1 and CDR2 from the germline V gene are ENHRY and SYGVKD. The CDR3 region is CAAGTSGRVGELFF. The CDR3 DNA sequence: TGTGCCGCCGGGACTAGCGGGAGAGTCGGGGAGCTGTTTTTT.

This clonotype was seen a few times. The chain couples TRBV5-1 to TRBJ2-1; D may be TRBD2 (5 bases). The V end was cut by 5 bases, the J end by 2 bases, with 14 bases between. Germline CDR1 reads SGHRS; CDR2 reads YFSETQ. The CDR3 is made up of 15 amino acids. CDR3 sequence reads: CASSQVPLAYNEQFF. The CDR3, as DNA: TGCGCCAGCAGTCAAGTCCCACTAGCCTACAATGAGCAGTTCTTC.

The genes are TRBV19 and TRBJ2-3; D is uncertain. With 6 bases removed from V and 0 bases from J, the gap between germline ends came to 19 bases. This CDR3 is built from 17 residues. Germline CDR1 reads LNHDA; CDR2 reads SQIVND (reference sequence). The CDR3 region has the DNA TGTGCCAGTAGAGGCGGCAGTTTGCTGGTTAGCACAGATACGCAGTATTTT. This gives the protein CASRGGSLLVSTDTQYF.